These T cell receptor beta chains were read from a single sample in a study of CD8+ T cells in alopecia areata. Sequenced by immunoSEQ multiplex PCR; TCRdb stores in-frame clones only, minus some. The sample records over 150,000 clones, around half being singletons. The source material was CD8+ T cells sorted from blood, sampled at week 24, from a patient treated with tofacitinib. The receptors derive from a human donor with alopecia areata. CDR3s include the opening cysteine and the closing phenylalanine or tryptophan. Clone sizes are given selectively: once, few, many, or a class where the clone is expanded.

>TRBJ1-1|16|once|TRBV4-3
CASSQDTGTENTEAFF
>TRBJ2-2|17|few|TRBV4-3
CASSQDWAGSITGELFF
>TRBJ2-2|13|few|TRBV15
CATSRDRSGELFF
>TRBJ1-2|15|.|TRBV19
CASSSYPRDNYGYTF
>TRBJ1-2|12|.|TRBV5-6
CASSLGYEGYTF
>TRBJ1-5|18|.|TRBV15
CATSRSSGTGVGVQPQHF
>TRBJ1-2|13|few|TRBV14
CASSQEGTGGYTF
>TRBJ2-7|15|.|TRBV7-2
CASSSPTRRGYEQYF
>TRBJ2-7|15|few|TRBV23-1
CASSQGWDIAYEQYF
>TRBJ2-7|14|once|TRBV5-4
CASSQLDNSYEQYF
>TRBJ1-2|13|.|TRBV29-1
CSVPGHNSYGYTF
>TRBJ1-1|12|few|TRBV5-6
CASSYRGAEAFF
>TRBJ2-1|17|.|TRBV11-2
CASSVASEVSSYNEQFF
>TRBJ2-1|11|.|TRBV15
CATSAGFEQFF
>TRBJ2-7|16|.|TRBV27
CASSLSRGYRAYEQYF
>TRBJ1-1|13|.|TRBV29-1
CSVLGLTDTEAFF
>TRBJ2-7|11|.|TRBV18
CASSPGQEQYF
>TRBJ1-4|12|few|TRBV6-6
CASSWTNEKLFF
>TRBJ2-5|16|.|TRBV18
CASSPLDPAGLETQYF
>TRBJ2-3|15|.|TRBV9
CASSPTGQGTDTQYF
>TRBJ2-2|14|few|TRBV4-3
CASSQDAGNGELFF
>TRBJ1-1|12|.|TRBV19
CASSMGNTEAFF
>TRBJ1-2|13|.|TRBV29-1
CSAPGTGNYGYTF
>TRBJ2-1|15|few|TRBV29-1
CSVEDGYREGNEQFF
>TRBJ1-1|13|.|TRBV25-1
CASRTGLYTEAFF
>TRBJ2-7|13|.|TRBV14
CASSQQRWVEQYF
>TRBJ1-6|11|.|TRBV20-1
CSGTGRSPLHF